Included here is one T cell receptor beta chain sequence, with context. The source of the sample is a study of spatial heterogeneity in lung cancer. Study details: Across the raw uncorrected reads, a unique TCR and UMI combination was observed, on average, more than ten times.

A unique molecular identifier was carried by every single TCR cDNA molecule. TCRdb fed the 5' RACE reads into MiXCR, producing one record per CDR3 protein. Among approximately 12,000 distinct CDR3 sequences listed, roughly 6.2% were seen once. Indicated time point: sample taken at primary tumor resection. Tumor, nontumor lung or frozen PBMC supplied whole RNA, sequenced without sorting. Germline V lookup: CDR1 MDHEN, CDR2 SYDVKM. CDR3 size: 15 residues. V lost 4 bases and J 5 bases, leaving 16 bases between the germline ends. The sequencing here drew on normal lung tissue next to the tumor, taken at surgery. The sequence came from a male donor with early-stage non-small cell lung cancer. The gene calls are TRBV28 and TRBJ2-3; unclear D gene. CDR3 in amino acids: CASSSPRSLRDTQYF. In DNA, the CDR3 is TGTGCCAGCAGTTCTCCCCGCTCGTTACGAGATACGCAGTATTTT.